The following is a T cell receptor beta chain sequence with its context. Its cognate antigen is unknown. Other DNA sequences in this sample translate to the same CDR3. The entry originates in a study of OX40 agonist ivuxolimab in advanced cancers. Study-wide background: Patients assigned to dose escalation were diagnosed with hepatocellular carcinoma, melanoma, renal cell or head and neck cancer. Eligibility admitted prior anti-PD-1, anti-PD-L1 or anti-CTLA-4 therapy; approximately 40% had some.

Notes on the study in general: Expanded clones tended on average to be more numerous among CD8+ T cells than CD4+.

The timepoints at which blood was sampled were baseline, cycle 4 day 1, and cycle 7 day 1. Some clones are missing from TCRdb's copy, which holds only in-frame ones; the method was immunoSEQ multiplex PCR. The sample includes over 50,000 clones, 86% of them seen just once. From germline, CDR1 is SGHRS and CDR2 YFSETQ. The CDR3 loop spans 13 amino acids. Trimming removed 2 bases from V and 3 bases from J, with 8 bases in between. V and J are TRBV5-1 and TRBJ1-1; TRBD1 is a possible D gene (5 bases). The source was CD4+ or CD8+ T cells sorted from blood, collected in a trial of the OX40 agonist ivuxolimab. The clonotype was recovered from an adult with an advanced solid tumor such as melanoma, head and neck, liver or kidney cancer. The CDR3: CASSFRVDTEAFF. CDR3 in DNA: TGCGCCAGCAGCTTCAGGGTCGACACTGAAGCTTTCTTT.